The 23 T cell receptor beta chains in this list originate from one sample, sequenced in a study of blood T cell repertoires in COVID-19. The data were produced by immunoSEQ multiplex PCR, yet TCRdb's version contains in-frame clones alone and is incomplete. This repertoire shows 100,000 to 120,000 clones, under 85% found once; its top ten account for approximately 4%. The sample was peripheral blood. These receptors were collected from a woman in her seventies with acute or convalescent COVID-19.

J is TRBJ2-1 and V is TRBV10-3, with TRBD2 matching 13 bases. Germline CDR1 is ENHRY and CDR2 is SYGVKD. The CDR3 is 15 amino acids. After removal of 10 bases from V and 7 bases from J, the junction contained 10 bases not matched to a gene. The CDR3 spells CATSFGTSGANEQFF. For the CDR3, the DNA is TGTGCCACGAGCTTTGGGACTAGCGGGGCGAATGAGCAGTTCTTC.

The chain is built from TRBV13 and TRBJ1-4, with a possible D match to TRBD1 (5 bases). Germline V gene lookup returns CDR1 PRHDT and CDR2 FYEKMQ (reference sequence). V was pared by 6 bases and J by 8 bases, with 13 bases between. The CDR3 runs to 13 residues. In DNA, the CDR3 is TGTGCCAGCAGGCAGGGAGGGTCAGAAAAACTGTTTTTT. Its translation is CASRQGGSEKLFF.

This chain uses TRBV6-1 with TRBJ2-7, with 9 positions matching TRBD2. V gave up 0 bases and J gave up 1 base; unmatched junction bases: 16. The germline V gene has CDR1 MNHNS and CDR2 SASEGT. CDR3 length: 20 residues. The CDR3 DNA reads as TGTGCCAGCAGTGAAGCGCTTCGGGGTAGCGGGAGTCTCCTTTCCTACGAGCAGTACTTC. Amino acid sequence: CASSEALRGSGSLLSYEQYF.

The chain recombines TRBV25-1 with TRBJ2-1; 10 nucleotides agree with TRBD1. V gave up 4 bases and J gave up 7 bases; unmatched junction bases: 7. The CDR3 covers 15 residues. CDR1 is MGHDK and CDR2 is SYGVNS in the germline V gene. The CDR3 spells CASSGPGQGRNEQFF. The DNA for the CDR3 is TGTGCCAGCAGTGGACCGGGACAGGGGAGAAATGAGCAGTTCTTC.

This chain connects TRBV2 to TRBJ2-3; the match to TRBD2 covers 10 bases. The CDR3 extends over 16 amino acids. Trimming took 5 bases from V and 0 from J; bases not matched to a gene: 5. Looked up from germline, CDR1 is SNHLY and CDR2 is FYNNEI. Written as DNA, the CDR3 is TGTGCCAGCAGTTATGGACTAGCGGCTAGCACAGATACGCAGTATTTT. This encodes CASSYGLAASTDTQYF.

The chain carries TRBV7-2 and TRBJ2-3; TRBD2 aligns across 13 bases. The CDR3 is 16 amino acids. Germline V lookup: CDR1 SGHTA, CDR2 FQGNSA. V gave up 5 bases and J gave up 5 bases; unmatched junction bases: 7. The CDR3 DNA is TGTGCCAGCAGCCGCACCGGGACTAGCGGGGTAGATACGCAGTATTTT. This codes for CASSRTGTSGVDTQYF.

The CDR3 region has the DNA TGTGCCAGCAGGGGGACAGGGGTGCTGAACACTGAAGCTTTCTTT. Translation gives CASRGTGVLNTEAFF. The chain recombines TRBV6-5 with TRBJ1-1; 10 bases match TRBD1. Germline V gene lookup returns CDR1 MNHEY and CDR2 SVGAGI. The CDR3 is made up of 15 amino acids. Unmatched junction bases numbered 4, after V lost 6 bases and J lost 0 bases.

This chain connects TRBV19 to TRBJ2-7; 10 bases match TRBD2. The CDR3 is 14 amino acids. Germline lookup yields CDR1 LNHDA and CDR2 SQIVND (reference sequence). J was trimmed by 7 bases and V by 4 bases; bases with no gene match: 7. DNA of the CDR3: TGTGCCAGTAGTACCCCGGGACTAGCGAGGGAGCAGTACTTC. It is translated as CASSTPGLAREQYF.

The chain recombines TRBV5-1 with TRBJ1-5; no clear D. This CDR3 has 15 residues. Germline V gene data show CDR1 as SGHRS and CDR2 as YFSETQ. The V end lost 0 bases, the J end lost 0 bases, and 7 bases lay between the germline ends. CDR3 sequence reads: CASSLDGDSNQPQHF. The DNA of the CDR3 is TGCGCCAGCAGCTTGGACGGGGATAGCAATCAGCCCCAGCATTTT.

This clone was observed a handful of times. The chain employs TRBV5-4 and TRBJ2-2, with 7 bases lining up with TRBD1. The ends lost 2 bases at V and 4 bases at J; junction bases unmatched: 8. This CDR3 contains 16 residues. CDR1 is SGHNT and CDR2 is YYREEE in the germline V gene (reference sequence). The chain's CDR3 is CASSFSRPGGTGELFF. The CDR3 coding sequence is TGTGCCAGCAGCTTCAGTCGGCCAGGGGGCACCGGGGAGCTGTTTTTT. Looking up the rest from reference TRBV5-4 and TRBJ2-2 gives the full variable domain: ETGVTQSPTHLIKTRGQQVTLRCSSQSGHNTVSWYQQALGQGPQFIFQYYREEENGRGNFPPRFSGLQFPNYSSELNVNALELDDSALYLCASSFSRPGGTGELFFGEGSRLTVL.

This clone has a single count. The chain uses TRBV6-8 and TRBJ1-3; D unclear. The CDR3 contains 11 residues. The V end lost 7 bases, the J end lost 8 bases, and 9 bases lay between the germline ends. The germline V gene has CDR1 MNHGY and CDR2 SAAAGT. CDR3 DNA: TGTGCCAGCAAAAGGAGAGACACCATATATTTT. Translation gives CASKRRDTIYF.

The chain has TRBV15 and TRBJ1-1, with TRBD1 matching 8 bases. Per germline, CDR1 LNHNV and CDR2 YYDKDF (reference sequence). V lost 1 base and J lost 1; bases outside the gene matches: 8. This CDR3 spans 17 amino acids. CDR3 sequence (DNA): TGTGCCACCAGCAGAGCAGGGGGCAGGAAGTGGAACACTGAAGCTTTCTTT. Its translation is CATSRAGGRKWNTEAFF.

The genes are TRBV3-1 (or the pseudogene TRBV3-2) and TRBJ1-2, with 10 bases lining up with TRBD1. Germline assignment: CDR1 LGHDT and CDR2 YNNKEL (reference sequence). The CDR3 spans 18 residues. J was trimmed by 7 bases and V by 0 bases; bases with no gene match: 14. CDR3 bases: TGTGCCAGCAGCCAAGATCGGGACAGGGGCCGATCGGGAGGTGGCTACACCTTC. As protein: CASSQDRDRGRSGGGYTF.

The J gene is TRBJ2-1, the V gene TRBV9; 8 bases agree with TRBD2. The CDR3 runs 14 residues. The junction had 5 bases not matched to a gene; V was cut back by 0 bases and J by 9 bases. Germline loops: CDR1 SGDLS, CDR2 YYNGEE. DNA of the CDR3: TGTGCCAGCAGCGTAGATAGGCTAGCGGGTGAGCAGTTCTTC. Protein sequence: CASSVDRLAGEQFF.

CDR3 bases: TGCGCCAGCAGCCCGGCCCCCACAGGGAGTGGAAACACCATATATTTT. Translation gives CASSPAPTGSGNTIYF. The chain carries TRBV5-1 and TRBJ1-3; D is possibly TRBD1 (6 bases). The germline V gene encodes CDR1 SGHRS and CDR2 YFSETQ. This CDR3 has 16 amino acids. V lost 4 bases, J lost 3 bases, and 17 bases lay in between.

This clone was found once. CDR3: CASSQRTSGSTETQYF. DNA for the CDR3: TGCGCCAGCAGCCAAAGGACTAGCGGGAGTACTGAGACCCAGTACTTC. V and J are TRBV4-1 and TRBJ2-5; 13 positions match TRBD2. With V trimmed by 2 bases and J by 5 bases, 5 bases remained unmatched. The CDR3 loop spans 16 amino acids. Germline lookup yields CDR1 MGHRA and CDR2 YSYEKL.

This chain uses TRBV24-1 with TRBJ1-5; D unclear. Between the trimmed V and J ends, which lost 9 bases and 6 bases, there was a span of 14 bases. Germline V gives CDR1 KGHDR, CDR2 SFDVKD. This CDR3 has 13 amino acids. CDR3 sequence: CATEGRAGQPQHF. The CDR3 DNA follows: TGTGCCACCGAGGGTCGAGCGGGTCAGCCCCAGCATTTT.

The V gene is TRBV19, the J gene TRBJ1-2, with D unclear. This CDR3 has 14 amino acids. Germline values: CDR1 LNHDA, CDR2 SQIVND (reference sequence). Trimming removed 5 bases from V and 8 bases from J, with 18 bases in between. CDR3 coding DNA: TGTGCCAGTAGTTCCGGGCCCAGGTCGGGAGGCTACACCTTC. It is translated as CASSSGPRSGGYTF.

The rearrangement links TRBV28 to TRBJ2-1, with D maybe TRBD2 (6 bases). CDR3 length: 16 amino acids. Germline-derived CDR1 and CDR2 are MDHEN and SYDVKM. Between the trimmed V and J ends, which lost 5 bases and 3 bases, there was a span of 17 bases. CDR3 protein: CASSPFSGISYNEQFF. The CDR3, as DNA: TGTGCCAGCAGTCCCTTTAGCGGAATAAGCTACAATGAGCAGTTCTTC.

In its sample, this clone was seen a few times. V and J are TRBV5-1 and TRBJ1-2, with 7 positions matching TRBD1. Germline assignment: CDR1 SGHRS and CDR2 YFSETQ. V lost 1 base, J lost 2 bases, and 14 bases stayed unmatched. The CDR3 is 18 residues long. CDR3 region: CASSLLARDSELNYGYTF. The CDR3 coding sequence is TGCGCCAGCAGCTTGCTAGCCCGGGACAGTGAACTCAACTATGGCTACACCTTC. The full variable domain, in which reference TRBV5-1 and TRBJ1-2 provide the parts outside the CDR3, is KAGVTQTPRYLIKTRGQQVTLSCSPISGHRSVSWYQQTPGQGLQFLFEYFSETQRNKGNFPGRFSGRQFSNSRSEMNVSTLELGDSALYLCASSLLARDSELNYGYTFGSGTRLTVV.

The chain carries TRBV6-1 and TRBJ1-2; 7 positions agree with TRBD1. This CDR3 spans 16 amino acids. Trimming took 4 bases from V and 2 from J; bases not matched to a gene: 10. In germline, CDR1 is MNHNS, CDR2 SASEGT. The CDR3 is CASSGGATGTNYGYTF. Written as DNA, the CDR3 is TGTGCCAGCAGTGGGGGGGCGACAGGGACCAACTATGGCTACACCTTC.

This clone was found once. CDR3 bases: TGCGCCAGCGAGGCGACAGGAGAGAACACCGGGGAGCTGTTTTTT. It translates to CASEATGENTGELFF. The rearrangement joins TRBV5-1 to TRBJ2-2; D perhaps matches TRBD1 (6 bases). CDR1 is SGHRS and CDR2 is YFSETQ in the germline V gene. The V end was cut by 7 bases, the J end by 1 base, with 14 bases between. The CDR3 contains 15 residues.

This chain links TRBV2 with TRBJ1-2, with D possibly TRBD1 on 6 matching bases. The CDR3 covers 14 residues. Germline loops: CDR1 SNHLY, CDR2 FYNNEI. V gave up 5 bases and J gave up 1 base, with 11 bases separating them. CDR3 amino acids: CASSPQGINYGYTF. CDR3 nucleotides: TGTGCCAGCAGTCCGCAGGGGATTAACTATGGCTACACCTTC.